The text below deals with one T cell receptor beta chain. Its antigen is as yet unknown. The data belong to a study of CD8 T cells in ankylosing spondylitis. Study observations and caveats: Peripheral blood samples showed relatively rare disease-linked clones, and these clones were CD8+. Reportedly, disease-linked clones are significantly enriched in ankylosing spondylitis patients' matched synovial fluid. Both synovial fluid and blood in reactive arthritis had previously been reported to carry some motif variants. Several highly homologous variants formed a TCR beta motif that appeared characteristic of ankylosing spondylitis blood.

Trimming left V 4 bases short and J 0 bases short, with 4 bases between. CDR3 size: 13 residues. Quantitative barcoded 5'-RACE was used to prepare TCR beta libraries. TCRdb reprocessed the 5' RACE reads with MiXCR, giving one entry per CDR3 protein. The sample contains a few hundred thousand distinct CDR3 sequences, 18% of which appear only once. The chain links TRBV12-3 or TRBV12-4 to TRBJ1-3; D unresolved. Sequencing was carried out using blood, either unsorted or a sorted T cell fraction (not recorded which). The sequence came from a male donor with ankylosing spondylitis. CDR3 sequence: CASSSGSGNTIYF. The CDR3 DNA is TGTGCCAGCAGTTCAGGCTCTGGAAACACCATATATTTT.